This paragraph reports one T cell receptor beta chain. Its specificity is not known. Looked up from germline, CDR1 is KGHSH and CDR2 is LQKENI. The germline V and J ends were trimmed by 1 base and 5 bases, with 11 bases remaining between them. The length of the CDR3 is 14 residues. The data were produced by immunoSEQ multiplex PCR, yet TCRdb's version contains in-frame clones alone and is incomplete. The repertoire holds about 110,000 clones, with more than 90% as singletons. The data were obtained in a study of T cell responses to AZD1222 COVID-19 vaccine. Overall study results and limits: Researchers report vaccine-associated CD4 TCRs spanning spike, with dominance at 160-218 and 743-854.

This sequence originates from an adult in good health. The chain is built from TRBV18 and TRBJ2-5; possible D gene TRBD2, 5 bases. Source: peripheral blood, taken on day 0 of AZD1222 vaccination. CDR3 loop: CASSPLEGMETQYF. The CDR3 bases are TGTGCCAGCTCACCACTTGAGGGAATGGAGACCCAGTACTTC.